This TCR beta chain was retrieved from a study of cytomegalovirus exposure and HLA in healthy donors (dated by TCRdb to 2015 to 2018). Regarding the complete study: In an earlier analysis of 587 of the donors, about 270 Gb of sequence data and some 120 million unique TCR beta sequences from 180 million or so T cells were reported. Typing coverage differed by locus: A, B, C, DRB1 and DQB1 were typed in roughly 620-630 donors, DQA1 in about 560, DPA1 in approximately 610, and DPB1 in 472. The study aimed to test whether cataloging public T cell receptors could reveal signatures of past pathogen exposure. Roughly 300 gigabases of sequencing data and tens of millions of unique TCR sequences made up an early release that covered approximately 700 HLA-typed donors. Roughly 5 DR-DQ haplotypes were handled as single units for association and clustering, since linkage in the cohort was strong. The study combined high-throughput TCR immunosequencing, statistical association of individual TCRs with disease status, and machine learning to predict cytomegalovirus infection status. Alongside the repertoire data, information on donor age, sex, ethnicity and CMV serostatus was compiled. Rather than using new phenotypic data, the later analysis identified candidate immune exposures from TCR beta sequences and from how often those sequences occurred across donors. The study profiled the T cell repertoires of hundreds of subjects by immunosequencing and related them to cytomegalovirus serostatus. An earlier analysis of some 600 of the donors applied high-throughput TCR beta sequencing to assess whether each TCR beta V gene segment acted as functional or pseudogenic. A later analysis re-examined previously published TCR beta repertoires from more than 650 donors and added high-resolution HLA genotyping to investigate patterns of TCR occurrence. Among a few hundred genotyped donors of the cohort, an average of around 240,000 unique TCR beta nucleotide sequences were sequenced per donor, about a sixth of them non-productive. A later genetic analysis used genome-wide SNP genotypes for about three fifths of the 666 donors, treating that subset as a discovery cohort. Class I and class II HLA loci were covered by the typing at four-digit resolution. Along with the roughly 700-subject first cohort, a separate validation cohort of over a hundred different subjects was used. All discovery cohort repertoires had been generated using a single sequencing platform. Among the roughly 390 genotyped donors, approximately 77% belonged to the genetic ancestry cluster associated with self-reported Caucasian donors. Findings and caveats that apply to the study as a whole: Because HLA typing was unavailable for some donors at each locus, only the typed subset was used in association tests. A total of 164 TCR beta chains were listed by the study as associated with cytomegalovirus. In an earlier analysis of over 550 of the donors, most TCR beta V segments were observed in productive rearrangements about 90% or about 30% of the time, broadly matching IMGT annotations. According to a later analysis, most CMV-associated TCR beta chains appeared to be HLA-restricted, and the HLA associations seemed to be driven largely by CMV exposure. In a later analysis, the rate of TCR association differed among HLA loci, with DRB1 alleles having the most associated TCRs and HLA-C alleles having the fewest. In a later analysis, several top co-occurrence clusters were reported to appear linked to parvovirus B19, influenza, CMV and Epstein-Barr virus. The only immune exposure information available for the cohort was CMV serostatus. A few of the identified cytomegalovirus-associated TCR beta chains were confirmed in vitro to be specific for cytomegalovirus antigens. Presence/absence analyses assumed roughly uniform sequencing depth across donors, an assumption that may not hold. The classifier was reported to diagnose cytomegalovirus status with high specificity and sensitivity in both the original cohort and the validation cohort. At a false discovery rate of 0.05, a later analysis linked 16,951 TCR beta sequences to specific HLA alleles. Assigning TCR associations to individual alleles was difficult when HLA alleles, especially DR and DQ, strongly co-occurred. Because the 87-base-pair reads could not distinguish some IMGT-functional V segments, including TRBV6-2 and TRBV6-3, those segments were excluded. The cohort was sequenced for TCR beta chains only, and without alpha or paired-chain data the features that could be detected were limited. A later analysis found that HLA-associated TCR beta chains were more clonally expanded and had lower generation probabilities than equally common non-associated chains. The earlier analysis of nearly 600 of the donors excluded 15 to 20 rarely observed V segments, including chromosome 9 orphons, because counts were too low. Across donors, most TCR sequences were observed very rarely, whereas some public TCRs were present in many individuals. Linkage disequilibrium might explain the correlated functional status among segregating V segments, but an unknown experimental factor could not be excluded. A cluster of highly shared sequence variants was judged likely to represent a technical artifact of the sequencing pipeline. A further reported finding was that TCR beta sequences accurately predicted the HLA-A and HLA-B alleles for most subjects in the first cohort. A later genetic analysis reported fewer N-insertions in productive TCRs among donors in an Asian-associated ancestry cluster than the roughly 700-donor mean. A later genetic analysis associated a missense DCLRE1C variant with V-gene and J-gene trimming of TCR beta chains, and an independent cohort replicated the association. According to the authors, the approach could potentially be generalized to other disease states and immunological phenotypes.

Libraries were constructed by the immunoSEQ multiplex PCR assay. A mixture of 60 forward primers for TCR Vbeta segments and 13 reverse primers for TCR Jbeta segments was used in the multiplex PCR. The CDR3 region of rearranged TCR beta genes was amplified from genomic DNA by a multiplex PCR assay. On the Illumina HiSeq System, the amplified TCR beta libraries were sequenced as 87-base-pair reads. On the study's bioinformatics: A later analysis counted about 80 million unique TCR beta chains across the 666 repertoires, and 9.5 million to 11 million of these chains were shared by at least two donors. Raw reads were error-corrected and collapsed into unique sequences with a nearest-neighbor algorithm that merged closely related sequences to remove PCR and sequencing errors. CDR3 sequences were aligned to IMGT reference sequences to assign V, D and J gene segments. For a sequence to be retained, a match of at least six nucleotides was required to both a V gene segment and a J gene segment. Rearrangements were classified as productive when the CDR3 lacked stop codons and remained in frame with V and J, and all other rearrangements were classified as non-productive. Following IMGT convention, CDR3 was defined as the stretch from the second conserved V-encoded cysteine to the conserved J-encoded phenylalanine. The earlier analysis of 550 to 650 of the donors excluded any sequence lacking an unambiguous match to a single V gene segment. In an earlier analysis of around 600 of the donors, V segments were called functional above 56.7% productive rearrangements and were called segregating when the between-donor standard deviation exceeded 5%. A statistical classification framework was built for diagnosing cytomegalovirus status from the catalog of TCR beta chain sequences. In a later analysis, V and J genes were assigned by comparing TCR nucleotide sequences against IMGT/GENE-DB human TR gene sequences. A later analysis assigned CDR3 sequences and most-parsimonious VDJ recombination scenarios with the TCRdist pipeline. In a later analysis, every TCR beta chain was defined by the combination of its CDR3 amino acid sequence and its V-gene family, and reads without a unique V-gene family were dropped. A later analysis removed several hundred highly shared, low-generation-probability nucleotide sequences to deal with suspected cross-contamination and a sequencing artifact. For each public chain, a later analysis derived a clonal expansion index from normalized ranks of inferred template counts within each repertoire. Generation probabilities in a later analysis came from a VDJ recombination model fitted to out-of-frame rearrangements, and those results were checked against IGoR. In a later analysis, TCR-TCR, TCR-HLA and TCR-CMV co-occurrence was scored with hypergeometric tests, and a repertoire-size bias correction was applied to TCR pairs. To estimate false discovery rates, a later analysis permuted the HLA or CMV assignments 20 times. A later analysis grouped co-occurring TCRs with DBSCAN, adding TCRdist sequence similarity when clustering within HLA-allele-positive subsets. For co-occurrence clustering, repertoires with fewer than 30,000 or more than 120,000 public chains were excluded, along with 5 or 6 repertoires with anomalous nucleotide sharing. TCRdb stores this immuneACCESS table with in-frame sequences only. Part of the clones is absent; in the studies checked, under half of the shortfall reflects unresolved V genes, and no reason is known for the rest. V and J calls and clone size are those listed in that table; D and trimming were worked out from the DNA. The sample includes about 120,000 clones, with more than 70% observed a single time. The ten largest make up roughly 9.3% of the sample.

Turning to this clone: What this receptor recognizes is not known. Compared with germline, one end of the junction differs, possibly owing to a read error.

The cohort comprised fewer than 750 healthy bone marrow donors. All cohort members were sampled while nominally healthy, although unrecorded immune exposures were likely present. The donor tested CMV seropositive, placing the donor among the 289 seropositive members of the cohort. A peripheral blood sample was collected from each donor, and TCR beta sequencing was performed on peripheral blood mononuclear cells. Genomic DNA was extracted from the blood cell samples with the Qiagen DNeasy Blood Extraction Kit. Including cysteine and phenylalanine, the CDR3 has 15 amino acids. CDR3 DNA is the only sequence kept; it has 45 bases, read in frame from the first base. CDR1 and CDR2 are drawn from the germline V gene (reference sequence): SEHNR, FQNEAQ.

This TCR was sampled from a woman aged 45-65 years in good health and CMV-seropositive. The sequenced sample was PBMCs. The chain joins TRBV7-9 to TRBJ2-3; the junction holds 8 bases that match TRBD2. In nucleotides, the sequence is TGTGCCAACAGCCACGGGGGGGTGGTATTGGATACGCAGTATTTT. This translates into CANSHGGVVLDTQYF.